Here is one TCR beta chain with its context. Its target is unknown. The record originates from a study of T cell responses to AZD1222 COVID-19 vaccine. Notes on the study in general: Spike-wide vaccine-associated CD4 TCRs dominated at 160-218 and 743-854. Rises in breadth and depth of Spike-specific TCRs came after two AZD1222 doses. None of the repertoires were sampled until the peak T cell response had passed.

The CDR3 has 14 amino acids. The germline V gene has CDR1 MDHEN and CDR2 SYDVKM. The V end lost 5 bases, the J end lost 2 bases, and 10 bases lay between the germline ends. Repertoires were generated with immunoSEQ multiplex PCR, while TCRdb's copy carries only in-frame clones and drops some. The profile shows about 44,000 clones, roughly 80% of them singletons. The origin of this receptor is an adult in good health. The input for sequencing was peripheral blood, taken on day 0 of AZD1222 vaccination. The chain joins TRBV28 to TRBJ1-5, with D perhaps TRBD1 (6 bases). The CDR3 DNA is TGTGCCAGCAGTAACAGGGTGGGCAATCAGCCCCAGCATTTT. This translates into CASSNRVGNQPQHF.